The 25 T cell receptor beta chains given below trace back to one sample, sequenced in a study. Treg sorting used a CD4+CD25+CD127-/low gate. TCRdb processed the 5' RACE reads anew with MiXCR; each CDR3 protein has one entry. The table records about 57,000 distinct CDR3 sequences, about 28% of them present only once. Material for sequencing was tumor-infiltrating Tregs sorted from the breast tumor. The receptors here all came from a female donor with breast cancer.

In this sample, this clonotype turned up a few times. A junction end diverges from the germline sequence, so it may reflect a read error. The chain couples TRBV20-1 to TRBJ1-2, with 7 bases fitting TRBD1. The CDR3 extends over 15 amino acids. Germline CDR1 DFQATT, CDR2 SNEGSKA (reference sequence). DNA for the CDR3: TGCGGTGCTAGACCTGAAACAGGGGTGGGGTATGGCTACACCTTC. Protein: CGARPETGVGYGYTF.

This clonotype was picked up a small number of times. The J gene is TRBJ1-1, the V gene TRBV20-1, with unresolved D. This CDR3 has 15 amino acids. The V end lost 5 bases, the J end lost 7 bases, and 23 bases lay between the germline ends. Germline CDR1 DFQATT, CDR2 SNEGSKA (reference sequence). CDR3 DNA: TGCAGTGCTCTGGCCCCGACGGAAGGGAAGGATGAAGCTTTCTTT. This gives the protein CSALAPTEGKDEAFF.

This clonotype appeared many times. The gene calls are TRBV12-3 or TRBV12-4 and TRBJ2-1; 14 nucleotides agree with TRBD2. The CDR3 is 14 amino acids. The ends lost 4 bases at V and 15 bases at J; junction bases unmatched: 8. The CDR3 sequence is CASSSGLAGAPGFF. In nucleotides, the CDR3 is TGTGCCAGCAGTTCGGGACTAGCGGGGGCCCCGGGGTTCTTC.

This chain joins TRBV5-1 and TRBJ2-7; no firm D call. V shed 2 bases and J shed 1 base, with 13 bases lying between them. Germline assignment: CDR1 SGHRS and CDR2 YFSETQ. This CDR3 is 15 amino acids long. CDR3 loop: CASSFTRLRSYEQYF. In DNA, the CDR3 is TGCGCCAGCAGCTTTACGAGACTGCGATCCTACGAGCAGTACTTC.

This chain's CDR3 is CASSLPPPDTQYF. The CDR3 DNA reads as TGTGCCAGCAGCTTGCCTCCCCCAGATACGCAGTATTTT. The J gene is TRBJ2-3, the V gene TRBV7-2; the D is unclear. This CDR3 is 13 amino acids long. Germline V gene sequence: CDR1 SGHTA, CDR2 FQGNSA. V lost 3 bases to trimming and J lost 4 bases, with 8 bases between them.

In regard to this clonotype: Sequence at one end of the junction differs from germline and may be a read error. The rearrangement uses TRBV10-3 and TRBJ2-5; TRBD1 or TRBD2 may be the D gene (5 bases each). The germline gives CDR1 ENHRY, CDR2 SYGVKD. The CDR3 sequence is 16 residues long. The CDR3: CVISDGGHKGQETQYF. CDR3 sequence (DNA): TGTGTCATCAGTGACGGAGGACATAAAGGTCAAGAGACCCAGTACTTC.

The chain combines TRBV2 with TRBJ2-1; no clear D. Germline values: CDR1 SNHLY, CDR2 FYNNEI. V lost 5 bases and J lost 0, with 11 bases in between. This CDR3 has 15 residues. CDR3 residues: CASSIYVSSYNEQFF. In nucleotides, the CDR3 is TGTGCCAGCAGTATATATGTAAGCTCCTACAATGAGCAGTTCTTC.

The chain carries TRBV29-1 and TRBJ2-1, with D tentatively TRBD1 (5 bases). Germline V gene sequence: CDR1 SQVTM, CDR2 ANQGSEA. The V and J ends lost 2 bases and 5 bases respectively, with 10 bases between them. CDR3 length equals 13 residues. The CDR3 DNA sequence: TGCAGCGTTGAATCGACAGACCACAATGAGCAGTTCTTC. Residues: CSVESTDHNEQFF.

The chain recombines TRBV5-1 with TRBJ2-1, with 11 bases matching TRBD1. Germline V gene sequence: CDR1 SGHRS, CDR2 YFSETQ. The CDR3 runs 14 residues. V shed 2 bases, J shed 7 bases, and the junction held 2 bases outside the gene matches. CDR3 bases: TGCGCCAGCAGCTTTGGGACAGGGGGGAATGAGCAGTTCTTC. It yields the protein CASSFGTGGNEQFF.

This clonotype has a handful of counts. This rearrangement joins TRBV28 to TRBJ2-2; D is possibly TRBD1 (6 bases). Trimming shortened V by 7 bases and J by 4 bases, and 13 bases separated the two germline ends. The germline V gene has CDR1 MDHEN and CDR2 SYDVKM. CDR3 length: 14 amino acids. CDR3 DNA sequence: TGTGCCAGCAAGCAGGGGCGAATCACCGGGGAGCTGTTTTTT. It codes for CASKQGRITGELFF.

This clonotype was seen only a few times. The chain carries TRBV5-6 and TRBJ2-3; 12 bases agree with TRBD2. CDR3 size: 16 residues. CDR1 SGHDT and CDR2 YYEEEE come from the germline V gene. Trimming at V came to 0 bases and at J to 4 bases, leaving 3 bases not matched to a gene. For the CDR3, the DNA is TGTGCCAGCAGCTTGGCGACTAGCGGGAGCGCAGATACGCAGTATTTT. Translated, it gives CASSLATSGSADTQYF. Filled out from reference TRBV5-6 and TRBJ2-3, the complete variable domain reads DAGVTQSPTHLIKTRGQQVTLRCSPKSGHDTVSWYQQALGQGPQFIFQYYEEEERQRGNFPDRFSGHQFPNYSSELNVNALLLGDSALYLCASSLATSGSADTQYFGPGTRLTVL.

The gene calls are TRBV5-6 and TRBJ2-3; 14 bases fit TRBD2. The CDR3 is 14 residues long. Germline CDR1 and CDR2: SGHDT and YYEEEE. V lost 4 bases to trimming and J lost 7 bases; unmatched junction nucleotides: 2. CDR3 coding DNA: TGTGCCAGCAGCCGACTAGCGGGAGGGTATACGCAGTATTTT. It yields the protein CASSRLAGGYTQYF.

This clonotype was recorded a few times. The CDR3: CASSQGTRPFWRYF. The CDR3 nucleotides read TGCGCCAGCAGCCAAGGGACTCGGCCCTTTTGGCGGTACTTC. This chain joins TRBV4-1 and TRBJ2-4; D is perhaps TRBD2 (5 bases). Germline values: CDR1 MGHRA, CDR2 YSYEKL. The CDR3 extends over 14 amino acids. The V end was cut by 1 base, the J end by 15 bases, with 19 bases between.

This clonotype was observed a handful of times. J is TRBJ1-2 and V is TRBV2, with D hard to call. The V and J ends lost 4 bases and 0 bases respectively, with 9 bases between them. Germline loops: CDR1 SNHLY, CDR2 FYNNEI. The CDR3 covers 14 residues. This CDR3 is CASSAGRSNYGYTF. CDR3 in DNA: TGTGCCAGCAGTGCCGGCAGATCTAACTATGGCTACACCTTC.

V usage is TRBV20-1 and J usage is TRBJ2-7, with 8 bases aligning to TRBD1. With V trimmed by 2 bases and J by 3 bases, 3 bases remained unmatched. There are 13 residues in the CDR3. Germline assignment: CDR1 DFQATT and CDR2 SNEGSKA (reference sequence). CDR3 sequence: CSARRGTGYEQYF. The DNA of the CDR3 is TGCAGTGCTAGAAGGGGGACAGGCTACGAGCAGTACTTC.

V is TRBV5-1 and J is TRBJ1-4; D ambiguous. The CDR3 spans 13 residues. V lost 3 bases and J lost 5, with 8 bases in between. Germline lookup yields CDR1 SGHRS and CDR2 YFSETQ. This CDR3 is CASSSVLNEKLFF. The CDR3 coding sequence is TGCGCCAGCAGCTCGGTCCTGAATGAAAAACTGTTTTTT.

The chain links TRBV20-1 to TRBJ2-1; 7 bases are shared with TRBD2. With V trimmed by 5 bases and J by 0 bases, 10 bases remained unmatched. Germline lookup yields CDR1 DFQATT and CDR2 SNEGSKA (reference sequence). The CDR3 covers 16 residues. CDR3 sequence reads: CSAGPSGTGSYNEQFF. DNA for the CDR3: TGCAGTGCTGGCCCCAGCGGGACCGGCTCCTACAATGAGCAGTTCTTC.

As regards this clonotype: Sequence at one end of the junction differs from germline and may be a read error. The chain couples TRBV6-6 to TRBJ1-5; 7 bases are a match to TRBD1. Germline V gives CDR1 MNHNY, CDR2 SVGAGI (reference sequence). This CDR3 contains 16 residues. This CDR3 reads CASSPLRQGSTQPQRF. CDR3 coding DNA: TGTGCCAGCAGTCCCCTCAGACAGGGATCCACTCAGCCCCAGCGTTTT.

This clonotype was seen many times. CDR3 loop: CASSQDLAGAGGYTF. The CDR3 DNA follows: TGCGCCAGCAGCCAAGATCTGGCAGGGGCTGGTGGCTACACCTTC. The chain links TRBV4-3 to TRBJ1-2; maybe TRBD1 (6 bases). The CDR3 consists of 15 residues. The V gene's germline CDR1 is LGHNA and CDR2 YSLEER. Trimming took 0 bases from V and 7 from J, leaving 15 bases between them.

This clonotype was observed a handful of times. This chain uses TRBV24-1 with TRBJ2-2; no definite D call. V was pared by 2 bases and J by 2 bases, with 8 bases between. CDR1 and CDR2 from the germline V gene are KGHDR and SFDVKD. CDR3 length: 15 residues. The CDR3 protein is CATSDSVVNTGELFF. In nucleotides, the CDR3 is TGTGCCACCAGTGATTCGGTAGTAAACACCGGGGAGCTGTTTTTT.

The chain employs TRBV30 and TRBJ2-7; the D is unclear. This CDR3 is 12 amino acids long. Germline V gene lookup returns CDR1 GTSNPN and CDR2 SVGIG (reference sequence). Trimming left V 6 bases short and J 7 bases short, with 16 bases between. This CDR3 is CACQFGVGEQYF. The CDR3 DNA reads as TGTGCCTGCCAGTTCGGTGTGGGGGAGCAGTACTTC. Full variable domain (missing parts from reference TRBV30 and TRBJ2-7): SQTIHQWPATLVQPVGSPLSLECTVEGTSNPNLYWYRQAAGRGLQLLFYSVGIGQISSEVPQNLSASRPQDRQFILSSKKLLLSDSGFYLCACQFGVGEQYFGPGTRLTVT.

This clonotype has a handful of counts. The chain carries TRBV9 and TRBJ2-5; maybe TRBD1 (5 bases). CDR3 length equals 14 residues. V was pared by 2 bases and J by 0 bases, with 8 bases between. Germline V gene sequence: CDR1 SGDLS, CDR2 YYNGEE. The CDR3 here is CASSVQGNQETQYF. In DNA, the CDR3 is TGTGCCAGCAGCGTTCAGGGAAACCAAGAGACCCAGTACTTC.

This clonotype was counted at least ten times. The V and J genes are TRBV2 and TRBJ2-7, with a weak D call TRBD1 (5 bases). The germline V gene has CDR1 SNHLY and CDR2 FYNNEI. Trimming stripped 4 bases from V and 3 bases from J, with 7 bases between. The CDR3 sequence is 12 residues long. CDR3: CASSADSYEQYF. The CDR3 region has the DNA TGTGCCAGCAGTGCAGACAGCTACGAGCAGTACTTC.

Turning to this clonotype: The germline gene is not matched at one end of the junction; a read error may be the cause. The chain uses TRBV12-3 or TRBV12-4 and TRBJ2-1; 10 bases match TRBD1. CDR3 length: 18 amino acids. The chain's CDR3 is CASSFFGFVRQGAREQSF. CDR3 coding DNA: TGTGCCAGCAGTTTCTTCGGATTTGTGAGACAGGGGGCGCGTGAGCAGTCCTTC.

The rearrangement joins TRBV4-1 to TRBJ1-1, with D hard to call. Trimming cost V 0 bases and J 4 bases, with 12 bases left between them. This CDR3 has 15 amino acids. Per germline, CDR1 MGHRA and CDR2 YSYEKL. CDR3 coding DNA: TGCGCCAGCAGCCAAGATAGAACCCGTTCCACTGAAGCTTTCTTT. It specifies CASSQDRTRSTEAFF.